These T cell receptor beta chains were read from a single sample in a study of blood T cell repertoires in COVID-19. Assay used: immunoSEQ multiplex PCR; TCRdb lists only in-frame clones, some missing. The sample comprises about 230,000 clones, about 88% of which are singletons, and around 1% rests with the top ten. Sequencing was done on a sample of peripheral blood. The receptors stem from a man aged 35-49 years with acute or convalescent COVID-19. The CDR3 runs from the conserved cysteine through the conserved F or W.

CDR3 length,V gene,CDR3 protein
17,TRBV5-4,CASSRRVPGGVKDEQFF
17,TRBV18,CASSPGDRVLENSPLHF
13,TRBV18,CASSPVQYNEQFF
13,TRBV24-1,CATSEFKRNEQFF
13,TRBV2,CASSEQGMHGYTF
16,TRBV5-6,CASSLAGWDRVYGYTF
11,TRBV29-1,CSVDRGTEAFF
14,TRBV5-1,CASSVGQGREKLFF
13,TRBV15,CATARISTDTQYF
16,TRBV4-1,CASSQDRVAGVDTQYF
15,TRBV6-5,CASSYDSTSTDTQYF
16,TRBV19,CASSIGSRINTGELFF
13,TRBV12-5,CATSGPFEETQYF
13,TRBV6-5,CASSRRGADTQYF
15,TRBV30,CAWSVTGGMTYEQYF
13,TRBV5-8,CASSWTGTRPQHF
14,TRBV7-2,CASNWGGQLETQYF
18,TRBV4-3,CASSPDSGTSGRGMTQYF
13,TRBV28,CASSLATPYEQYF
16,TRBV6-2/TRBV6-3,CASTPQAGDGTGELFF
18,TRBV6-1,CASSDWRGSGGSQETQYF
15,TRBV19,CASSASPGGINGYTF
14,TRBV6-5,CASRVIKGSYEQYF
17,TRBV3-1/TRBV3-2,CASSQVSAGRGRAEQYF
17,TRBV5-8,CASSFLSGQGINQPQHF
15,TRBV5-6,CASSLGGSYTGELFF
13,TRBV6-5,CASSTGINQPQHF
15,TRBV7-3,CASSFPASSGNTIYF
12,TRBV24-1,CATSELRGEQYF
14,TRBV5-5,CASSFGTGEQPQHF
17,TRBV5-1,CASSRSQGSSYNSPLHF
16,TRBV19,CASIRQPGWANTEAFF
14,TRBV7-2,CAGKQGLDNSPLHF
14,TRBV30,CAWSPGATNYGYTF
18,TRBV28,CASSGSTGYSALPDTQYF
15,TRBV4-1,CASSQTDRENTEAFF
15,TRBV11-2,CASSQNGRGQETQYF
14,TRBV9,CASSVGGAGDTQYF
13,TRBV29-1,CSVERGGNTEAFF
16,TRBV5-4,CASSLSRDRTNEKLFF
17,TRBV5-6,CASSPRGQGARGTEAFF
12,TRBV6-4,CASSGQKETQYF
17,TRBV7-6,CASSLAVIRLAADTQYF